A single count supports the clone carrying this TCR beta chain. Produced via immunoSEQ multiplex PCR; TCRdb's table is partial and in-frame only. The sample comprises about 13,000 clones, 75% to 85% of which are singletons, and roughly 12% rests with the top ten. This record comes from a study of technical replicates of blood from a handful of donors. Trimming took 1 base from V and 3 from J; bases not matched to a gene: 3. Germline assignment: CDR1 SGHVS and CDR2 FQNEAQ. This CDR3 is built from 15 residues. The material sequenced was PBMCs. The receptor's source is a human donor in good health. The V and J genes are TRBV7-8 and TRBJ2-1, with 7 bases that match TRBD2. The CDR3 DNA reads TGTGCCAGCAGCTTAGACGGGAGGAGCTACAATGAGCAGTTCTTC. This encodes CASSLDGRSYNEQFF.